One sample yielded the 30 T cell receptor beta chains listed below, sequenced in a study of beta chain features in type 1 diabetes. Every isolated RNA sample was fully reverse transcribed, so sequencing captured expressed TCRB transcripts. Sequencing used immunoSEQ multiplex PCR; TCRdb keeps in-frame clones, though not all of them. The sample yields a few hundred thousand clones, 13% to 15% seen once. The sequenced material came from central memory CD4+ T cells from blood. All receptors derive from a man aged 30 to 39 in good health.

This clone appeared many times. The chain combines TRBV11-2 with TRBJ2-4, with unresolved D. CDR3 length: 15 amino acids. Germline-derived CDR1 and CDR2 are SGHAT and FQNNGV. The germline V and J ends were trimmed by 5 bases and 10 bases, with 21 bases remaining between them. The CDR3 DNA is TGTGCCAGCAGCCAAGAGGCCTCTCCGAATAGGATTCAGTACTTC. Residues: CASSQEASPNRIQYF.

This clone was found many times. The V gene is TRBV27, the J gene TRBJ2-2, with a weak D call TRBD1 (5 bases). The CDR3 has 14 residues. The V end lost 4 bases, the J end lost 2 bases, and 8 bases lay between the germline ends. Germline V lookup: CDR1 MNHEY, CDR2 SMNVEV (reference sequence). The CDR3 nucleotides are TGTGCCAGCAGTTCAGGGTTCAACACCGGGGAGCTGTTTTTT. As protein: CASSSGFNTGELFF.

This clone was observed many times. The chain has TRBV10-3 and TRBJ2-3, with a possible D match to TRBD1 (5 bases). Germline CDR1 is ENHRY and CDR2 is SYGVKD. The CDR3 has 14 residues. V lost 8 bases to trimming and J lost 0 bases, with 12 bases between them. Written as DNA, the CDR3 is TGTGCCATCTCTGACAGACCAAGCACAGATACGCAGTATTTT. Protein sequence: CAISDRPSTDTQYF.

This clone came up many times. In DNA, the CDR3 is TGTGCCAGCTCACCCGACTCCACCCGGCGGGGCCCCATTGCCGCGCAGTATTTT. It codes for CASSPDSTRRGPIAAQYF. The genes are TRBV18 and TRBJ2-3; TRBD2 might be the D (6 bases). CDR3 length: 18 residues. CDR1 is KGHSH, CDR2 LQKENI, per germline. Trimming shortened V by 3 bases and J by 10 bases, and 29 bases separated the two germline ends.

On this clone itself: This sample also contains other DNA sequences that code for the same CDR3. CDR3 in amino acids: CASSFSSNQPQHF. The CDR3 DNA reads TGTGCCAGCAGCTTCTCTAGCAATCAGCCCCAGCATTTT. The V gene is TRBV7-2, the J gene TRBJ1-5, with D unclear. The V gene lost 3 bases and the J gene lost 0 bases, with 3 bases spanning the gap. The CDR3 contains 13 residues. CDR1 and CDR2 (germline): SGHTA, FQGNSA.

The chain's CDR3 is CASSLGYSTGELFF. Here the CDR3 DNA reads TGTGCCAGCAGCTTAGGCTACTCCACCGGGGAGCTGTTTTTT. The chain has TRBV11-3 and TRBJ2-2; D is unclear. The germline V gene encodes CDR1 SGHNT and CDR2 YENEEA. The CDR3 loop spans 14 amino acids. Trimming took 1 base from V and 4 from J, leaving 7 bases between them.

This clone was seen a few times. The V call is TRBV7-2, the J call TRBJ1-4, with TRBD1 matching 7 bases. The CDR3 sequence is 15 residues long. With V trimmed by 1 base and J by 8 bases, 7 bases remained unmatched. Germline V gene data show CDR1 as SGHTA and CDR2 as FQGNSA. CDR3: CASSLGDRAEEKLFF. CDR3 in DNA: TGTGCCAGCAGCTTAGGCGACAGGGCGGAAGAAAAACTGTTTTTT.

The chain joins TRBV25-1 to TRBJ1-4; TRBD1 agrees at 9 bases. Germline CDR1 MGHDK, CDR2 SYGVNS. The CDR3 consists of 16 residues. Germline trimming cut 5 bases from V and 7 bases from J; bases unmatched to any gene: 11. Here the CDR3 reads CASSLPPGQGGEKLFF. The CDR3 DNA sequence: TGTGCCAGCAGTCTACCACCGGGACAGGGAGGTGAAAAACTGTTTTTT. The full variable domain, with the rest looked up from reference TRBV25-1 and TRBJ1-4, is EADIYQTPRYLVIGTGKKITLECSQTMGHDKMYWYQQDPGMELHLIHYSYGVNSTEKGDLSSESTVSRIRTEHFPLTLESARPSHTSQYLCASSLPPGQGGEKLFFGSGTQLSVL.

The CDR3 loop reads CAMQETQYF. CDR3 coding DNA: TGTGCCATGCAAGAGACCCAGTACTTC. V gene TRBV6-5 combines with J gene TRBJ2-5; D is unclear. The CDR3 has 9 amino acids. Trimming shortened V by 10 bases and J by 2 bases, and 2 bases separated the two germline ends. Germline CDR1 and CDR2: MNHEY and SVGAGI.

This clone was counted between two and nine times. In nucleotides, the CDR3 is TGTGCCAGCAGCGTCCCTAGGAATTCCGGGGAGCTGTTTTTT. Protein sequence: CASSVPRNSGELFF. The chain is built from TRBV7-9 and TRBJ2-2, with unresolved D. CDR1 is SEHNR and CDR2 is FQNEAQ in the germline V gene (reference sequence). CDR3 size: 14 residues. Trimming pared 5 bases from V and 6 bases from J, leaving 13 bases between.

This rearrangement joins TRBV7-9 to TRBJ1-1, with 7 bases matching TRBD1. Germline loops: CDR1 SEHNR, CDR2 FQNEAQ (reference sequence). V dropped 4 bases and J dropped 0; count of bases not matched to a gene: 2. The length of the CDR3 is 14 residues. The CDR3 reads CASSSGQVNTEAFF. CDR3 in DNA: TGTGCCAGCAGCTCCGGACAGGTGAACACTGAAGCTTTCTTT.

This clone was picked up many times. The chain recombines TRBV5-4 with TRBJ2-1; maybe TRBD2 (7 bases). CDR3 size: 13 residues. The germline CDR1 and CDR2 sequences are SGHNT and YYREEE (reference sequence). The V and J ends lost 2 bases and 10 bases respectively, with 13 bases between them. CDR3 nucleotide sequence: TGTGCCAGCAGCTTCGGGGGGCAAGGCGAGCAGTTCTTC. Residues: CASSFGGQGEQFF.

The genes are TRBV7-2 and TRBJ2-5, with D maybe TRBD1 (6 bases). Trimming stripped 1 base from V and 7 bases from J, with 10 bases between. The CDR3 totals 13 residues. Germline CDR1 reads SGHTA; CDR2 reads FQGNSA. CDR3 sequence: CASSLGLGGTQYF. The CDR3 DNA follows: TGTGCCAGCAGCTTAGGGTTAGGGGGGACCCAGTACTTC.

The chain carries TRBV6-6 and TRBJ2-1; 7 nucleotides align to TRBD2. The CDR3 is 14 residues long. Trimming cost V 4 bases and J 7 bases; bases outside gene matches: 7. CDR1 MNHNY and CDR2 SVGAGI come from the germline V gene (reference sequence). The CDR3 here is CASSFRDYSNEQFF. CDR3 nucleotides: TGTGCCAGCAGTTTCCGGGACTACTCTAATGAGCAGTTCTTC.

This clone was detected a few times. CDR3: CSVESRLGTGELFF. In nucleotides, the CDR3 is TGCAGCGTTGAAAGTAGACTCGGAACCGGGGAGCTGTTTTTT. The V gene is TRBV29-1, the J gene TRBJ2-2; D unresolved. V lost 2 bases, J lost 5 bases, and 12 bases lay in between. The CDR3 has 14 amino acids. The germline V gene has CDR1 SQVTM and CDR2 ANQGSEA.

Note on this clone: A far larger clone differs by one base, so this is likely a read error. The same CDR3 also results from other DNA sequences found in this sample. V usage is TRBV7-7 and J usage is TRBJ2-5; 9 nucleotides match TRBD2. V dropped 5 bases and J dropped 3; count of bases not matched to a gene: 13. This CDR3 spans 17 amino acids. Germline V lookup: CDR1 SSHAT, CDR2 FNYEAQ (reference sequence). In DNA form, the CDR3 reads TGTGCCAGCAGCCGCGGGTCCTGCGGGGGGGCTAAAGAGACCCAGTACTTC. It is translated as CASSRGSCGGAKETQYF.

The chain combines TRBV25-1 with TRBJ2-1; TRBD2 aligns across 7 bases. The V segment lost 5 bases and the J segment 13 bases; nucleotides outside the gene matches: 5. Germline V gene data show CDR1 as MGHDK and CDR2 as SYGVNS. The CDR3 consists of 11 residues. The CDR3 reads CASSLGLVQFF. CDR3 nucleotide sequence: TGTGCCAGCAGTCTCGGACTAGTTCAGTTCTTC.

J is TRBJ2-5 and V is TRBV11-2, with 10 bases aligning to TRBD2. Germline loops: CDR1 SGHAT, CDR2 FQNNGV. V lost 4 bases, J lost 8 bases, and 7 bases stayed unmatched. The CDR3 runs 14 residues. The CDR3 bases are TGTGCCAGCAGCTCTAGCGGGAGTGGAACTACCCAGTACTTC. It yields the protein CASSSSGSGTTQYF.

This chain links TRBV7-9 with TRBJ2-2; 7 nucleotides align to TRBD1. Germline V gene sequence: CDR1 SEHNR, CDR2 FQNEAQ (reference sequence). J gave up 7 bases and V 3 bases, and 11 bases lay outside the gene matches. CDR3 length equals 16 residues. CDR3 sequence reads: CASSFSQGVTIGELFF. CDR3 bases: TGTGCCAGCAGCTTTAGTCAGGGGGTGACGATCGGGGAGCTGTTTTTT.

This rearrangement joins TRBV6-6 to TRBJ2-3; D gene ambiguous. This CDR3 is built from 15 residues. Germline loops: CDR1 MNHNY, CDR2 SVGAGI (reference sequence). Trimming left V 0 bases short and J 0 bases short, with 7 bases between. This CDR3 reads CASSYSHPSTDTQYF. The CDR3 nucleotides are TGTGCCAGCAGTTACTCGCACCCCAGCACAGATACGCAGTATTTT.

This clone was seen ten or more times. The chain combines TRBV7-8 with TRBJ2-7, with D possibly being TRBD1 (6 bases). Germline V CDR1 and CDR2: SGHVS, FQNEAQ. The ends were cut back, 5 bases at V and 6 bases at J, with 14 bases in the middle. This CDR3 comprises 13 residues. The CDR3 reads CASSPSGGGEQYV. CDR3 in DNA: TGTGCCAGCAGCCCCTCTGGGGGCGGCGAGCAGTACGTC.

This clone occurred a few times. The V call is TRBV7-2, the J call TRBJ2-7; 7 bases are shared with TRBD1. From germline, CDR1 is SGHTA and CDR2 FQGNSA. J lost 3 bases, V lost 5 bases, and 16 bases had no gene match. This CDR3 region has 17 residues. The CDR3 region has the DNA TGTGCCAGCAGCCTATCCGGGACAGTTTACGGCGGCTACGAGCAGTACGTC. This encodes CASSLSGTVYGGYEQYV.

This clone showed up just a few times. The V gene is TRBV4-1, the J gene TRBJ2-1; TRBD2 matches 11 bases. The ends lost 2 bases at V and 4 bases at J; junction bases unmatched: 4. CDR1 is MGHRA and CDR2 is YSYEKL in the germline V gene. The CDR3 covers 16 residues. CDR3 residues: CASSQTGTSGYNEQFF. The CDR3 coding sequence is TGCGCCAGCAGCCAAACCGGGACTAGCGGTTACAATGAGCAGTTCTTC.

The rearrangement links TRBV21-1 to TRBJ2-1; the table's D call, TRBD2, was not checked against the DNA. TRBV21-1 is a pseudogene segment. This CDR3 contains 15 residues. DNA for the CDR3: TGTGCCAGCACCTCCACGGGTGACTCCTACAATGAGCAGTTCTTC. Translating gives CASTSTGDSYNEQFF.

The chain links TRBV4-1 to TRBJ2-2; D gene ambiguous. The CDR3 extends over 13 amino acids. V lost 4 bases to trimming and J lost 7 bases, with 10 bases between them. Germline loops: CDR1 MGHRA, CDR2 YSYEKL. CDR3 coding DNA: TGCGCCAGCAGCCCCGGTGGTATCGGGGAGCTGTTTTTT. Encoded protein: CASSPGGIGELFF.

This clone was counted at least ten times. The CDR3 DNA reads as TGTGCCAGCAGCTTAGATCTAGCGGGACCCTACGAGCAGTACGTC. It specifies CASSLDLAGPYEQYV. The chain couples TRBV7-2 to TRBJ2-7; 9 bases align to TRBD2. Germline CDR1 SGHTA, CDR2 FQGNSA. V dropped 1 base and J dropped 2; count of bases not matched to a gene: 3. The CDR3 is 15 amino acids.

V is TRBV5-1 and J is TRBJ2-5; D may be TRBD2 (6 bases). From germline, CDR1 is SGHRS and CDR2 YFSETQ. V was shortened by 0 bases and J by 3 bases, with 9 bases between the two germline ends. The CDR3 is 14 residues long. The CDR3 here is CASSLVGGEETQYF. The DNA for the CDR3 is TGCGCCAGCAGCTTGGTGGGCGGGGAAGAGACCCAGTACTTC.

This chain joins TRBV7-2 and TRBJ2-3; no firm D call. The CDR3 is 13 amino acids. The germline CDR1 and CDR2 sequences are SGHTA and FQGNSA. Trimming took off 1 base at V and 5 bases at J, with 7 bases between the two ends. CDR3 in amino acids: CASSLVPIDTQYF. The CDR3 DNA sequence: TGTGCCAGCAGCTTAGTACCGATAGATACGCAGTATTTT.

This clone appeared a few times. The chain links TRBV10-3 to TRBJ2-5; D is possibly TRBD1 (5 bases). The CDR3 loop spans 14 amino acids. Trimming shortened V by 2 bases and J by 1 base, and 8 bases separated the two germline ends. Germline values: CDR1 ENHRY, CDR2 SYGVKD. CDR3 sequence (DNA): TGTGCCATCAGTGAGCGACAGATCCAAGAGACCCAGTACTTC. Residues: CAISERQIQETQYF.

CDR3 protein: CASSDPQGFGETQYF. As DNA, the CDR3 is TGTGCCAGCAGTGACCCCCAGGGATTCGGGGAGACCCAGTACTTC. The chain joins TRBV2 to TRBJ2-5; possibly TRBD1 for D (5 bases). This CDR3 has 15 amino acids. The V and J ends lost 3 bases and 5 bases respectively, with 16 bases between them. In germline, CDR1 is SNHLY, CDR2 FYNNEI. The whole variable domain, remainder taken from reference TRBV2 and TRBJ2-5, is EPEVTQTPSHQVTQMGQEVILRCVPISNHLYFYWYRQILGQKVEFLVSFYNNEISEKSEIFDDQFSVERPDGSNFTLKIRSTKLEDSAMYFCASSDPQGFGETQYFGPGTRLLVL.